This T cell receptor (beta chain) is drawn from a study of blood T cell repertoires in COVID-19. The overall study: Some COVID-19 samples were acute and others convalescent; all came from the United States, Italy and Spain.

Assignment of participants to cohorts was predicated upon participant-reported clinical history. Symptom resolution, clearance, or two negative PCRs marked donors in Cohort 3 as recovered. The CDR3 runs 15 residues. J lost 3 bases, V lost 7 bases, and 7 bases had no gene match. The V gene's germline CDR1 is MDHEN and CDR2 SYDVKM. The method was immunoSEQ multiplex PCR; TCRdb's version includes in-frame clones alone and lacks a portion of them. The sample contains about 340,000 clones, 92% of which appear only once. The source of this sequence is a woman aged 30 to 39 who had recovered from COVID-19. The sequenced sample consisted of PBMCs or T cells enriched from blood (not recorded which). This chain connects TRBV28 to TRBJ1-5; TRBD1 matches 9 bases. CDR3 sequence reads: CASIAQGAFNQPQHF. CDR3 coding DNA: TGTGCCAGCATTGCACAGGGGGCTTTCAATCAGCCCCAGCATTTT.